Sequencing of this TCR beta chain was carried out in a study of cytomegalovirus exposure and HLA in healthy donors (dated by TCRdb to about 2017). Looking at the study overall: In an earlier analysis of roughly 500 of the donors, around 290 Gb of sequence data and approximately 100 million unique TCR beta sequences from about 190 million T cells were reported. An early release that covered fewer than 750 HLA-typed donors contained about 300 gigabases of sequencing data and approximately 85 million unique TCR sequences. Of the 398 genotyped donors, around 81% fell in the genetic ancestry cluster associated with self-reported Caucasian donors. The study was designed to test whether signatures of past pathogen exposure could be identified by cataloging public T cell receptors. The study profiled the T cell repertoires of hundreds of subjects by immunosequencing and related them to cytomegalovirus serostatus. Besides the first cohort of more than 650 subjects, a separate validation cohort made up of 120 or so different subjects was used. To predict cytomegalovirus infection status, the study brought together high-throughput TCR immunosequencing, statistical association of individual TCRs with disease status, and machine learning. To study patterns of TCR occurrence, a later analysis re-analyzed previously published TCR beta repertoires from 600 to 750 donors and added high-resolution HLA genotyping. Rather than drawing on any new phenotypic data, the later analysis identified candidate immune exposures from TCR beta sequences and the way those sequences occurred across donors. To decide whether each TCR beta V gene segment behaved as functional or pseudogenic, an earlier analysis of approximately 590 of the donors relied on high-throughput TCR beta sequencing. Donor age, sex, ethnicity and CMV serostatus were compiled together with the repertoire data. Genome-wide SNP genotypes for about 55% of the roughly 670 donors were used in a later genetic analysis, which treated that subset as a discovery cohort. Every repertoire in the discovery cohort had been generated on one and the same sequencing platform. HLA typing included class I and class II loci at four-digit resolution. Typing coverage varied by locus: about 620-630 donors for A, B, C, DRB1 and DQB1; approximately 500 for DQA1; 606 for DPA1; around 450 for DPB1. Four to six DR-DQ haplotypes were handled as single units for association and clustering, since linkage in the cohort was strong. Among some 400 genotyped donors of the cohort, an average of around 240,000 unique TCR beta nucleotide sequences were sequenced per donor, approximately 20% of them non-productive.

The cohort comprised some 700 healthy bone marrow donors. At the time of sampling, all cohort members were nominally healthy, though unrecorded immune exposures were likely present. The donor tested CMV seropositive and was one of the 289 seropositive cohort members. Each donor provided a peripheral blood sample, and peripheral blood mononuclear cells were used for TCR beta sequencing. Genomic DNA was extracted from the blood cell samples with the Qiagen DNeasy Blood Extraction Kit. Library preparation employed the immunoSEQ multiplex PCR assay. The multiplex PCR relied on a mix of 60 forward primers for TCR Vbeta segments and 13 reverse primers for TCR Jbeta segments. Amplification of the CDR3 region of rearranged TCR beta genes was performed with a multiplex PCR assay on genomic DNA. On the Illumina HiSeq System, the amplified TCR beta libraries were sequenced as 87-base-pair reads. Turning to the authors' computational methods: A later analysis counted around 72 million unique TCR beta chains across the 690 or so repertoires, and about 10 million of these chains were shared by at least two donors. Raw reads were error-corrected and collapsed into unique sequences with a nearest-neighbor algorithm that merged closely related sequences to remove PCR and sequencing errors. Alignment of CDR3 sequences to IMGT reference sequences was used to assign V, D and J gene segments. For a sequence to be retained, a match of at least six nucleotides was required to both a V gene segment and a J gene segment. Rearrangements were classified as productive when the CDR3 lacked stop codons and remained in frame with V and J, and all other rearrangements were classified as non-productive. CDR3 was defined by IMGT convention, running from the second conserved V-encoded cysteine to the conserved J-encoded phenylalanine. The earlier analysis of 500 to 650 of the donors excluded any sequence lacking an unambiguous match to a single V gene segment. In an earlier analysis of approximately 610 of the donors, V segments were called functional above 56.7% productive rearrangements and were called segregating when the between-donor standard deviation exceeded 5%. A statistical classification framework was built to diagnose cytomegalovirus status from the catalog of TCR beta chain sequences. In a later analysis, V and J genes were assigned by comparing TCR nucleotide sequences against IMGT/GENE-DB human TR gene sequences. Using the TCRdist pipeline, a later analysis assigned CDR3 sequences along with most-parsimonious VDJ recombination scenarios. In a later analysis, each TCR beta chain was defined by its CDR3 amino acid sequence together with its V-gene family, and reads lacking a unique V-gene family were excluded. A later analysis removed 592 highly shared, low-generation-probability nucleotide sequences to deal with suspected cross-contamination and a sequencing artifact. In a later analysis, a clonal expansion index was calculated for each public chain from normalized within-repertoire ranks of inferred template counts. A later analysis computed generation probabilities with a VDJ recombination model fitted to out-of-frame rearrangements, and checked the results against IGoR. In a later analysis, hypergeometric tests were used to score TCR-TCR, TCR-HLA and TCR-CMV co-occurrence, with a repertoire-size bias correction applied to TCR pairs. A later analysis estimated false discovery rates by permuting HLA or CMV assignments 20 times. In a later analysis, co-occurring TCRs were grouped using DBSCAN, and TCRdist sequence similarity was added for clustering within HLA-allele-positive subsets. Repertoires with fewer than 30,000 or more than 120,000 public chains were left out of co-occurrence clustering, as were about 5 repertoires with anomalous nucleotide sharing. TCRdb mirrors the immuneACCESS table, restricted to in-frame sequences. Some clones are absent from its copies; in checked studies, under half trace to an unresolved V gene, and the reason for the others is unknown. From that table come the V and J calls and clone size; the DNA was used to work out D and trimming. This sample gives some 120,000 clones in total; around three quarters of them show up just once. 3.5% to 5% of the sample goes to the ten largest clones.

Worth noting for this clone: Its cognate antigen has yet to be identified. Within one base of it there is no much larger clone, and no base qualities were kept.

V gives up 2 bases and J gives up 5 bases, and the segment between their germline ends measures 9 bases. The CDR3, from cysteine to phenylalanine, totals 13 residues. Just CDR3 DNA is preserved here, 39 bases in frame from base 1. From the germline V gene, CDR1 is SNHLY and CDR2 is FYNNEI. The paper's findings and limits, for the study overall: Because counts were too low, some 17 rarely observed V segments, including chromosome 9 orphons, were excluded from the earlier analysis of 587 of the donors. Compared with the roughly 710-donor mean, donors in an Asian-associated ancestry cluster had fewer N-insertions in productive TCRs, according to a later genetic analysis. According to a later analysis, parvovirus B19, influenza, CMV and Epstein-Barr virus appeared linked to several top co-occurrence clusters. Only TCR beta chains were sequenced in this cohort, and the absence of alpha or paired-chain data limited detectable features. A further reported finding was that TCR beta sequences accurately predicted the HLA-A and HLA-B alleles for most subjects in the first cohort. At a false discovery rate of 0.05, a later analysis linked 16,000 or so TCR beta sequences to specific HLA alleles. Some IMGT-functional V segments, including TRBV6-2 and TRBV6-3, could not be told apart with the 87-base-pair reads, so those segments were excluded. According to a later analysis, TCR association rates differed among HLA loci, with DRB1 alleles showing the most associated TCRs and HLA-C alleles showing the fewest. Broadly in line with IMGT annotations, most TCR beta V segments showed up in productive rearrangements about 87% or about 30% of the time in an earlier analysis of under 700 of the donors. The presence/absence analyses assumed that sequencing depth was roughly uniform across donors, and that assumption may not be true. It was suggested by the authors that the approach could potentially be generalized to other disease states and immunological phenotypes. Strong co-occurrence of HLA alleles, especially DR and DQ, made assigning TCR associations to individual alleles difficult. Immune exposure information for the cohort was limited to CMV serostatus. Three of the identified cytomegalovirus-associated TCR beta chains were confirmed in vitro to be specific for cytomegalovirus antigens. Linkage disequilibrium might explain the correlated functional status among segregating V segments, but an unknown experimental factor could not be ruled out. A cluster of highly shared sequence variants was judged likely to represent a technical artifact of the sequencing pipeline. According to a later analysis, most CMV-associated TCR beta chains appeared to be HLA-restricted, and the HLA associations seemed to be driven largely by CMV exposure. A later analysis found that HLA-associated TCR beta chains were more clonally expanded and had lower generation probabilities than equally common non-associated chains. A total of some 180 TCR beta chains were listed by the study as associated with cytomegalovirus. Because some donors lacked HLA typing at each locus, the association tests relied only on the typed subset. Across donors, most TCR sequences were observed very rarely, whereas some public TCRs were present in many individuals. V-gene and J-gene trimming of TCR beta chains was associated with a missense DCLRE1C variant in a later genetic analysis, and the association was replicated in an independent cohort. The classifier was reported to diagnose cytomegalovirus status with high specificity and sensitivity in both the original cohort and the validation cohort.

The rearranged chain carries TRBV2 and TRBJ1-1, with the D segment identity uncertain. Source material: PBMCs. The origin of this receptor is a man between 25 and 39 years old in good health and CMV-seropositive. This receptor carries the CDR3 CASSEWGGTEAFF. The nucleotides read TGTGCCAGCAGTGAATGGGGAGGGACTGAAGCTTTCTTT.